The 23 T cell receptor beta chains below were found in one sample sequenced in a study of T cell repertoires in cytomegalovirus infection. One entry per CDR3 protein results from TCRdb running MiXCR on the reads. The table includes more than 150,000 distinct CDR3 sequences, approximately 19% detected once. Sequencing used PBMCs. These receptors originate from a human donor in good health (CMV status not recorded). Some clones in this sample may be carry-over from other donors' samples.

J is TRBJ2-1 and V is TRBV6-2 or TRBV6-3, with TRBD2 matching 8 bases. Germline assignment: CDR1 MNHEY and CDR2 SVGEGT. The V segment lost 2 bases and the J segment 7 bases; nucleotides outside the gene matches: 4. There are 14 residues in the CDR3. The CDR3 DNA follows: TGTGCCAGCAGTTACATCGCGGGAGGAAATGAGCAGTTCTTC. It yields the protein CASSYIAGGNEQFF.

The count of this clonotype is one. This may be a read error, as it is one base from a much larger clone. This chain links TRBV7-6 with TRBJ1-5; D is unresolved. The germline gives CDR1 SGHVS, CDR2 FNYEAQ. The CDR3 contains 15 residues. The CDR3 spells CASTPPDATRAPLHF. The CDR3 DNA is TGTGCCAGCACCCCCCCGGACGCCACGCGCGCGCCCCTGCATTTT.

The V gene is TRBV7-9, the J gene TRBJ1-2; a possible D gene is TRBD1 (5 bases). Between the trimmed V and J ends, which lost 7 bases and 5 bases, there was a span of 11 bases. The CDR3 has 12 amino acids. The V gene's germline CDR1 is SEHNR and CDR2 FQNEAQ (reference sequence). As DNA, the CDR3 is TGTGCCAGCACCTTGACAGAATATGGCTACACCTTC. Translation gives CASTLTEYGYTF.

This clonotype showed up many times. The rearrangement links TRBV7-2 to TRBJ2-6, with no clear D. Germline V gives CDR1 SGHTA, CDR2 FQGNSA. The length of the CDR3 is 16 residues. V dropped 5 bases and J dropped 0 bases, with 11 bases sitting between them. The CDR3 here is CASSARLNSGANVLTF. The CDR3 nucleotides read TGTGCCAGCAGCGCCCGACTGAACTCTGGGGCCAACGTCCTGACTTTC.

This clonotype was found many times. This CDR3 reads CASSRVPDNEQFF. In nucleotides, the CDR3 is TGTGCCAGCAGCCGAGTCCCTGACAATGAGCAGTTCTTC. This sequence joins TRBV7-3 and TRBJ2-1, with unresolved D. Germline CDR1 reads SGHTA; CDR2 reads FQGTGA. V shed 5 bases and J shed 5 bases, with 10 bases lying between them. This CDR3 is 13 amino acids long. The whole variable domain, filled in from reference TRBV7-3 and TRBJ2-1, reads GAGVSQTPSNKVTEKGKYVELRCDPISGHTALYWYRQSLGQGPEFLIYFQGTGAADDSGLPNDRFFAVRPEGSVSTLKIQRTERGDSAVYLCASSRVPDNEQFFGPGTRLTVL.

This chain joins TRBV6-1 and TRBJ2-4, with D hard to call. This CDR3 has 15 residues. Trimming removed 5 bases from V and 0 bases from J, with 11 bases in between. Germline V gene data show CDR1 as MNHNS and CDR2 as SASEGT. The chain's CDR3 is CASSPRSLAKNIQYF. CDR3 DNA sequence: TGTGCCAGCAGTCCCCGATCTCTAGCCAAAAACATTCAGTACTTC.

A single count supports this clonotype. In DNA form, the CDR3 reads TGTGCCAGCAGCTTAGCGGGCAGGGGCGACTATGGCTACACCTTC. The encoded protein is CASSLAGRGDYGYTF. The rearrangement uses TRBV7-8 and TRBJ1-2, with a possible D match to TRBD1 (6 bases). Germline lookup yields CDR1 SGHVS and CDR2 FQNEAQ. This CDR3 is built from 15 residues. With 0 bases removed from V and 3 bases from J, the gap between germline ends came to 11 bases.

The chain employs TRBV7-9 and TRBJ2-5; D perhaps matches TRBD2 (5 bases). CDR3 length: 15 amino acids. The V end lost 0 bases, the J end lost 3 bases, and 11 bases lay between the germline ends. Germline V gene data show CDR1 as SEHNR and CDR2 as FQNEAQ (reference sequence). CDR3 sequence: CASSLAWVGEETQYF. CDR3 coding DNA: TGTGCCAGCAGCTTAGCTTGGGTGGGAGAAGAGACCCAGTACTTC.

This clonotype was seen only a few times. V usage is TRBV28 and J usage is TRBJ1-5, with D possibly TRBD1 on 6 matching bases. Germline V CDR1 and CDR2: MDHEN, SYDVKM. Trimming removed 6 bases at V and 7 bases at J, with 19 bases between. This CDR3 spans 15 amino acids. The CDR3 nucleotides are TGTGCCAGCAGCCCTGAACAGGGAGGAGGACAGCCCCAGCATTTT. Protein product: CASSPEQGGGQPQHF.

The V gene is TRBV6-2 or TRBV6-3, the J gene TRBJ2-6; D uncertain. The CDR3 is 14 amino acids. Germline V gene lookup returns CDR1 MNHEY and CDR2 SVGEGT. V dropped 7 bases and J dropped 0 bases, with 7 bases sitting between them. The CDR3 spells CASNEFSGANVLTF. In DNA form, the CDR3 reads TGTGCCAGCAACGAGTTCTCTGGGGCCAACGTCCTGACTTTC.

This chain links TRBV19 with TRBJ2-1; perhaps TRBD2 as D (6 bases). Germline assignment: CDR1 LNHDA and CDR2 SQIVND (reference sequence). Trimming pared 4 bases from V and 3 bases from J, leaving 10 bases between. This CDR3 has 14 residues. The CDR3 loop is CASSNGGDYNEQFF. The DNA of the CDR3 is TGTGCCAGTAGTAACGGCGGGGACTACAATGAGCAGTTCTTC.

This sequence joins TRBV6-1 and TRBJ1-1; D is undetermined. The CDR3 spans 13 residues. V was pared by 1 base and J by 3 bases, with 6 bases between. Germline V gene sequence: CDR1 MNHNS, CDR2 SASEGT. CDR3 region: CASSEGQDTEAFF. CDR3 DNA: TGTGCCAGCAGTGAAGGACAAGACACTGAAGCTTTCTTT.

This clonotype has just a few counts. This chain connects TRBV19 to TRBJ1-5; possibly TRBD1 for D (6 bases). This CDR3 comprises 16 residues. Trimming stripped 0 bases from V and 4 bases from J, with 13 bases between. The germline CDR1 and CDR2 sequences are LNHDA and SQIVND (reference sequence). Here the CDR3 reads CASSIDPDRLNQPQHF. The CDR3 DNA is TGTGCCAGTAGTATAGACCCAGACAGGCTTAATCAGCCCCAGCATTTT.

The chain uses TRBV12-3 or TRBV12-4 and TRBJ2-5, with TRBD1 identical over 7 bases. The CDR3 sequence is 13 residues long. After removal of 6 bases from V and 4 bases from J, the junction contained 5 bases not matched to a gene. CDR3 region: CASRNPGGETQYF. The CDR3 DNA is TGTGCCAGCAGAAACCCAGGGGGAGAGACCCAGTACTTC.

This clonotype was recorded at least ten times. The chain links TRBV5-1 to TRBJ2-1; 8 bases are a match to TRBD2. Germline CDR1 reads SGHRS; CDR2 reads YFSETQ. Trimming cost V 5 bases and J 2 bases; bases outside gene matches: 6. The CDR3 runs 15 residues. CDR3 nucleotide sequence: TGCGCCAGCAGTTTGAGCGGGAGTCCCTACAATGAGCAGTTCTTC. Its protein is CASSLSGSPYNEQFF. The whole variable domain, filled in from reference TRBV5-1 and TRBJ2-1, reads KAGVTQTPRYLIKTRGQQVTLSCSPISGHRSVSWYQQTPGQGLQFLFEYFSETQRNKGNFPGRFSGRQFSNSRSEMNVSTLELGDSALYLCASSLSGSPYNEQFFGPGTRLTVL.

V gene TRBV19 combines with J gene TRBJ1-3; D possibly corresponds to TRBD1 (5 bases). This CDR3 contains 15 residues. V lost 5 bases and J 0 bases, leaving 11 bases between the germline ends. Germline CDR1 LNHDA, CDR2 SQIVND (reference sequence). CDR3 loop: CASSETGRSGNTIYF. The CDR3 nucleotides read TGTGCCAGTAGTGAAACGGGGCGCTCTGGAAACACCATATATTTT.

This chain joins TRBV6-2 or TRBV6-3 and TRBJ2-7; TRBD1 might be the D (6 bases). The CDR3 has 13 amino acids. V was clipped by 6 bases and J by 4 bases, with 13 bases between them. Germline V gives CDR1 MNHEY, CDR2 SVGEGT. The CDR3 coding sequence is TGTGCCAGCAGCCCCGGACAGATATACGAGCAGTACTTC. It encodes CASSPGQIYEQYF.

This chain links TRBV14 with TRBJ1-2; no firm D call. The germline V gene has CDR1 SGHDN and CDR2 FVKESK. V lost 1 base, J lost 7 bases, and 4 bases lay in between. The CDR3 has 11 amino acids. The CDR3 DNA follows: TGTGCCAGCAGCCAAGTGATTGGCTACACCTTC. Its translation: CASSQVIGYTF.

About this clonotype: The conserved phenylalanine or tryptophan is not found at the CDR3 terminus, so this likely reflects a read error. Because the CDR3's place on the DNA is in doubt, the DNA is left out and the CDR3 is given as listed by TCRdb. The V call is TRBV7-9, the J call TRBJ2-1; no check of the table's D call, TRBD1, against the DNA was made. The CDR3 length equals 11 residues, ends included. The germline V gene encodes CDR1 SEHNR and CDR2 FQNEAQ (reference sequence). The CDR3 loop is CASSSGLTGIY.

The chain uses TRBV12-3 or TRBV12-4 and TRBJ2-5, with 8 bases aligning to TRBD1. This CDR3 is built from 15 residues. J lost 4 bases, V lost 5 bases, and 9 bases had no gene match. The DNA for the CDR3 is TGTGCCAGCAGTAGACGGACAGGGCCGGGAGAGACCCAGTACTTC. As protein: CASSRRTGPGETQYF.

This clonotype was counted between two and nine times. The genes are TRBV20-1 and TRBJ1-1; weak D call: TRBD1 (6 bases). The CDR3 consists of 13 residues. V was trimmed by 6 bases and J by 4 bases, leaving 15 bases between them. The germline V gene encodes CDR1 DFQATT and CDR2 SNEGSKA (reference sequence). CDR3 sequence (DNA): TGCAGTGCATTGGACAGCCCGATCACTGAAGCTTTCTTT. As protein: CSALDSPITEAFF.

Here the CDR3 DNA reads TGCGCCAGCAGCCAAGCCGCCGACAGTTCTCCCCTCTACGAGCAGTACTTC. It translates to CASSQAADSSPLYEQYF. The chain employs TRBV4-3 and TRBJ2-7, with D perhaps matching TRBD1 (5 bases). V was pared by 1 base and J by 3 bases, with 19 bases between. The CDR3 covers 17 residues. Germline lookup yields CDR1 LGHNA and CDR2 YSLEER.

This clonotype was seen only a few times. The CDR3 sequence is CASSLEHPGELFF. In nucleotides, the CDR3 is TGTGCCAGCAGCTTAGAACACCCCGGGGAGCTGTTTTTT. The rearrangement links TRBV7-8 to TRBJ2-2, with D hard to call. Germline V gene data show CDR1 as SGHVS and CDR2 as FQNEAQ. The CDR3 has 13 residues. V was trimmed by 1 base and J by 6 bases, leaving 6 bases between them.